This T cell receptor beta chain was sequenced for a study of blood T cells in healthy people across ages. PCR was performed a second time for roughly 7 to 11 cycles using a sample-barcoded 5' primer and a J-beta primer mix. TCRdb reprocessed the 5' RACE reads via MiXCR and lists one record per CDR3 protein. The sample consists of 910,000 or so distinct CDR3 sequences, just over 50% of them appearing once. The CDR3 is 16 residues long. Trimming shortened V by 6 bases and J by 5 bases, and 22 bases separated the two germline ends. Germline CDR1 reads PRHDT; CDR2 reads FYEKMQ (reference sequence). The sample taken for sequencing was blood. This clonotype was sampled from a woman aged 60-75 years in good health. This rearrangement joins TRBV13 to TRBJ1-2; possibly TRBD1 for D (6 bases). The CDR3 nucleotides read TGTGCCAGCAGACCACTCATACAGGGAGAATTTTATGGCTACACCTTC. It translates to CASRPLIQGEFYGYTF.